This entry describes one T cell receptor beta chain. No antigen is known for it. This specimen comes from a study of T cells after posttransplantation cyclophosphamide. Notes on the study in general: Later blood repertoires were often dominated by clones from the donor CD8+ memory compartment. Recipient CMV seropositivity and CMV reactivation strongly tracked TRB clonality. Skin or GI-infiltrating T cells shared few TRB sequences with blood.

V was pared by 2 bases and J by 2 bases, with 13 bases between. Germline V gene sequence: CDR1 LGHNA, CDR2 YSLEER. The CDR3 has 16 residues. Only in-frame clones appear in the TCRdb table, and some are missing; sequencing was by immunoSEQ multiplex PCR. The sample lists 19,000 or so clones, approximately 86% occurring once. Control samples came 1 year after myeloablative marrow transplants with methotrexate plus calcineurin inhibitor. Sequences were derived from PBMCs, sampled about 400 days after allogeneic stem cell transplant with calcineurin inhibitor and methotrexate. The V gene is TRBV4-3, the J gene TRBJ1-5, with no clear D. The sequence came from a female patient aged 30 to 45 who received an allogeneic stem cell transplant from an unrelated donor, was CMV-positive, and had acute and chronic GVHD. These T cells may partly come from the graft donor. The CDR3 loop is CASSQWREYGNQPQHF. The CDR3 nucleotides read TGCGCCAGCAGCCAATGGAGGGAGTACGGCAATCAGCCCCAGCATTTT.